The 16 T cell receptor beta chains listed next were all sequenced from one sample in a study of CD8 T cells in Susac syndrome. RNA in amounts of about 0.5 to 1 ug was reverse transcribed with random hexamers. TCRdb independently ran MiXCR on the immunoSEQ multiplex PCR reads; one entry per CDR3 protein. The sample lists roughly 130,000 distinct CDR3 sequences, approximately 96% occurring once. The sample was CD4+ T cells from PBMCs. These receptors all come from a human donor with Susac syndrome.

J is TRBJ2-1 and V is TRBV20-1, with D maybe TRBD2 (6 bases). Germline V gene sequence: CDR1 DFQATT, CDR2 SNEGSKA (reference sequence). The CDR3 runs to 14 residues. Trimming left V 1 base short and J 6 bases short, with 13 bases between. The CDR3 DNA follows: TGCAGTGCTAGAGGACCGACTAGTGGCAATGAGCAGTTCTTC. Its protein product is CSARGPTSGNEQFF.

This clonotype was found once. The CDR3 sequence: CASSQDVTGVFQPQHF. DNA for the CDR3: TGCGCCAGCAGCCAAGATGTGACAGGGGTTTTTCAGCCCCAGCATTTT. V is TRBV4-3 and J is TRBJ1-5; 8 positions match TRBD1. CDR3 length: 16 residues. V trimming: 0 bases; J trimming: 6 bases; junction bases outside the gene matches: 7. Germline CDR1 and CDR2: LGHNA and YSLEER.

The chain couples TRBV20-1 to TRBJ1-2; no reliable D call. Germline V CDR1 and CDR2: DFQATT, SNEGSKA (reference sequence). Between the trimmed V and J ends, which lost 0 bases and 5 bases, there was a span of 13 bases. There are 14 residues in the CDR3. The CDR3, as DNA: TGCAGTGCTAGAGAAGGTCCCCTGGGATATGGCTACACCTTC. This translates into CSAREGPLGYGYTF.

The chain employs TRBV3-1 and TRBJ2-7, with TRBD2 matching over 9 bases. The CDR3 runs 14 residues. V lost 4 bases and J lost 7; bases outside the gene matches: 8. Germline-derived CDR1 and CDR2 are LGHDT and YNNKEL (reference sequence). The CDR3 nucleotides read TGTGCCAGCAGCCCTGAAAAGCGGGAGGAGGAGCAGTACTTC. Its translation: CASSPEKREEEQYF.

The V gene is TRBV5-1, the J gene TRBJ2-7; TRBD1 matches at 9 bases. The germline gives CDR1 SGHRS, CDR2 YFSETQ. V shed 5 bases and J 2 bases; nucleotides not matched to a gene: 8. The length of the CDR3 is 15 residues. The CDR3 reads CASRDAGTGTYEQYF. CDR3 DNA: TGCGCCAGCAGGGACGCCGGGACAGGGACCTACGAGCAGTACTTC.

The gene calls are TRBV5-1 and TRBJ1-4, with D hard to call. The CDR3 is 14 amino acids. CDR1 and CDR2 (germline): SGHRS, YFSETQ. Trimming removed 4 bases at V and 5 bases at J, with 12 bases between. CDR3 region: CASSPYPRNEKLFF. CDR3 nucleotide sequence: TGCGCCAGCAGCCCTTATCCCCGGAATGAAAAACTGTTTTTT.

This clonotype was seen a handful of times. The J gene is TRBJ2-7, the V gene TRBV18, with TRBD1 as a possible D gene (5 bases). V lost 6 bases and J 4 bases, leaving 7 bases between the germline ends. Per germline, CDR1 KGHSH and CDR2 LQKENI. The CDR3 sequence is 11 residues long. The CDR3 here is CASSRDYEQYF. The CDR3 coding sequence is TGTGCCAGCTCCAGGGATTACGAGCAGTACTTC.

J is TRBJ2-5 and V is TRBV7-2; D remains ambiguous. The V end was cut by 4 bases, the J end by 1 base, with 10 bases between. Germline V gene data show CDR1 as SGHTA and CDR2 as FQGNSA. The CDR3 extends over 14 amino acids. This chain's CDR3 is CASSSHLGQETQYF. Written as DNA, the CDR3 is TGTGCCAGCAGCTCCCACCTTGGCCAAGAGACCCAGTACTTC.

The rearrangement links TRBV2 to TRBJ2-5; 7 nucleotides match TRBD2. With V trimmed by 8 bases and J by 7 bases, 13 bases remained unmatched. The CDR3 is 14 amino acids. The germline gives CDR1 SNHLY, CDR2 FYNNEI. The CDR3: CASLLGGSIGTQYF. Written as DNA, the CDR3 is TGTGCCAGCCTGTTAGGCGGGAGTATCGGGACCCAGTACTTC.

V usage is TRBV30 and J usage is TRBJ2-1; the D is unclear. Germline V gives CDR1 GTSNPN, CDR2 SVGIG (reference sequence). The length of the CDR3 is 12 residues. V was trimmed by 1 base and J by 6 bases, leaving 7 bases between them. The CDR3 reads CAWSAGTNEQFF. Here the CDR3 DNA reads TGTGCCTGGAGTGCCGGAACCAATGAGCAGTTCTTC. Full variable domain (outside the CDR3, taken from reference TRBV30 and TRBJ2-1): SQTIHQWPATLVQPVGSPLSLECTVEGTSNPNLYWYRQAAGRGLQLLFYSVGIGQISSEVPQNLSASRPQDRQFILSSKKLLLSDSGFYLCAWSAGTNEQFFGPGTRLTVL.

The chain is built from TRBV11-2 and TRBJ2-1, with TRBD2 matching over 12 bases. Germline lookup yields CDR1 SGHAT and CDR2 FQNNGV. The V segment lost 6 bases and the J segment 7 bases; nucleotides outside the gene matches: 7. This CDR3 comprises 15 residues. CDR3 DNA: TGTGCCAGCAGTCTGACTAGCGGGAGTGTGAATGAGCAGTTCTTC. Translation: CASSLTSGSVNEQFF. The full variable domain, rest sourced from reference TRBV11-2 and TRBJ2-1, is EAGVAQSPRYKIIEKRQSVAFWCNPISGHATLYWYQQILGQGPKLLIQFQNNGVVDDSQLPKDRFSAERLKGVDSTLKIQPAKLEDSAVYLCASSLTSGSVNEQFFGPGTRLTVL.

V is TRBV20-1 and J is TRBJ2-2; 10 bases are a match to TRBD2. Germline trimming cut 3 bases from V and 6 bases from J; bases unmatched to any gene: 4. The CDR3 length is 14 residues. Per germline, CDR1 DFQATT and CDR2 SNEGSKA (reference sequence). CDR3 sequence (DNA): TGCAGTGCTAGCGTACTAGCGGGACCCGGGGAGCTGTTTTTT. It translates to CSASVLAGPGELFF.

This clonotype was recorded once. The chain has TRBV20-1 and TRBJ2-3; unclear D gene. The CDR3 is made up of 12 amino acids. Per germline, CDR1 DFQATT and CDR2 SNEGSKA (reference sequence). Trimming pared 5 bases from V and 2 bases from J, leaving 8 bases between. The CDR3 reads CSAVTDTDTQYF. DNA of the CDR3: TGCAGTGCTGTTACTGACACAGATACGCAGTATTTT.

The chain uses TRBV5-1 and TRBJ2-1, with TRBD2 identical over 11 bases. Germline assignment: CDR1 SGHRS and CDR2 YFSETQ. J lost 12 bases, V lost 0 bases, and 8 bases had no gene match. CDR3 size: 15 residues. The CDR3 DNA reads TGCGCCAGCAGCTTGGGGGCACTAGCGGGAGATGCGCAGTTCTTC. This codes for CASSLGALAGDAQFF.

The chain is built from TRBV11-2 and TRBJ2-1; TRBD1 matches at 7 bases. The V gene's germline CDR1 is SGHAT and CDR2 FQNNGV. The CDR3 is 15 amino acids. J gave up 4 bases and V 1 base, and 4 bases lay outside the gene matches. The CDR3 DNA sequence: TGTGCCAGCAGCTTAGGGGCAGGGGGTTACAATGAGCAGTTCTTC. Translation: CASSLGAGGYNEQFF.

The chain links TRBV20-1 to TRBJ1-1; 9 bases line up with TRBD1. Germline lookup yields CDR1 DFQATT and CDR2 SNEGSKA (reference sequence). The CDR3 spans 13 residues. The trim removed 8 bases at V and 5 bases at J, leaving 9 bases unmatched. The chain's CDR3 is CSTRTGEGTEAFF. Here the CDR3 DNA reads TGCAGTACCCGGACAGGGGAGGGTACTGAAGCTTTCTTT.